This TCR beta chain was obtained from a study of T-cell reconstitution after alpha-beta-depleted transplantation in children. Trimming removed 3 bases at V and 2 bases at J, with 8 bases between. The CDR3 spans 15 residues. This sample's TCRbeta library carried unique molecular identifier barcodes. TCRdb called the PCR reads again in MiXCR, with one record for every CDR3 protein. The sample has a few hundred thousand distinct CDR3 sequences, about 8.8% seen once. The chain has TRBV12-3 or TRBV12-4 and TRBJ1-6, with D possibly TRBD1 on 6 matching bases. The sequencing used PBMCs from the stem cell graft donor, collected from the stem cell graft. The TCR sequence derives from a human donor who donated a stem cell graft to a child with SCID. CDR3 region: CASSLGAAYNSPLHF. The CDR3 DNA reads TGTGCCAGCAGTTTGGGGGCAGCCTATAATTCACCCCTCCACTTT.